These 9 T cell receptor beta chains were sequenced from one sample in a study of cytomegalovirus exposure and HLA in healthy donors. In the PCR, 60 Vbeta and 13 Jbeta primers were used. The assay was immunoSEQ multiplex PCR, and TCRdb's table has in-frame clones only and misses some. The sample lists 120,000 or so clones; 65% to 85% were seen once. Sequenced sample: PBMCs. These TCRs come from a man aged 50 or older in good health and CMV-seronegative.

J is TRBJ2-7 and V is TRBV10-1; 7 bases line up with TRBD2. The ends lost 0 bases at V and 5 bases at J; junction bases unmatched: 7. Germline V gene data show CDR1 as WNHNN and CDR2 as SYGVQD (reference sequence). There are 15 residues in the CDR3. The CDR3 here is CASSESGLVPHEQYF. CDR3 nucleotide sequence: TGCGCCAGCAGTGAGTCTGGACTAGTTCCCCACGAGCAGTACTTC.

The chain couples TRBV11-1 to TRBJ2-3; 7 positions agree with TRBD2. The ends lost 5 bases at V and 2 bases at J; junction bases unmatched: 10. Germline CDR1 SGHAT, CDR2 FQDESV (reference sequence). The CDR3 sequence is 16 residues long. The CDR3 reads CASSRGLERITDTQYF. The CDR3 DNA reads TGTGCCAGCAGCCGAGGACTAGAGAGGATCACAGATACGCAGTATTTT. Supplemented by reference TRBV11-1 and TRBJ2-3, the full variable domain reads EAEVAQSPRYKITEKSQAVAFWCDPISGHATLYWYRQILGQGPELLVQFQDESVVDDSQLPKDRFSAERLKGVDSTLKIQPAELGDSAMYLCASSRGLERITDTQYFGPGTRLTVL.

This clone appeared a few times. The chain recombines TRBV6-1 with TRBJ1-6; D possibly corresponds to TRBD1 (5 bases). V was clipped by 5 bases and J by 6 bases, with 14 bases between them. Germline V CDR1 and CDR2: MNHNS, SASEGT. This CDR3 has 15 amino acids. DNA of the CDR3: TGTGCCAGCAGTCTCCTAGGACACTTTAATTCACCCCTCCACTTT. The encoded protein is CASSLLGHFNSPLHF.

The DNA for the CDR3 is TGTGCCAGCAGCCTAGAGGGGACAGAAGCCTACGAGCAGTACTTC. Translation gives CASSLEGTEAYEQYF. V and J are TRBV9 and TRBJ2-7; 7 bases are shared with TRBD1. This CDR3 has 15 residues. Germline V gene data show CDR1 as SGDLS and CDR2 as YYNGEE. Trimming took 4 bases from V and 2 from J; bases not matched to a gene: 9.

V and J are TRBV2 and TRBJ1-2, with 7 positions matching TRBD1. Germline V gene lookup returns CDR1 SNHLY and CDR2 FYNNEI. V lost 4 bases, J lost 7 bases, and 12 bases stayed unmatched. This CDR3 is 15 amino acids long. The CDR3 here is CASSGPDRIGLGYTF. In DNA, the CDR3 is TGTGCCAGCAGTGGCCCGGACAGGATAGGTCTTGGCTACACCTTC. The whole variable domain, filled in from reference TRBV2 and TRBJ1-2, reads EPEVTQTPSHQVTQMGQEVILRCVPISNHLYFYWYRQILGQKVEFLVSFYNNEISEKSEIFDDQFSVERPDGSNFTLKIRSTKLEDSAMYFCASSGPDRIGLGYTFGSGTRLTVV.

The chain employs TRBV7-2 and TRBJ2-1; 13 bases map to TRBD2. This CDR3 region has 17 residues. J gave up 6 bases and V 1 base, and 6 bases lay outside the gene matches. Germline assignment: CDR1 SGHTA and CDR2 FQGNSA. DNA for the CDR3: TGTGCCAGCAGCTTAGTCCCACTAGCGGGGGGGAGCAATGAGCAGTTCTTC. Residues: CASSLVPLAGGSNEQFF. The whole variable domain, remainder taken from reference TRBV7-2 and TRBJ2-1, is GAGVSQSPSNKVTEKGKDVELRCDPISGHTALYWYRQSLGQGLEFLIYFQGNSAPDKSGLPSDRFSAERTGGSVSTLTIQRTQQEDSAVYLCASSLVPLAGGSNEQFFGPGTRLTVL.

The rearrangement links TRBV27 to TRBJ1-4; 7 bases align to TRBD1. V gave up 6 bases and J gave up 10 bases; unmatched junction bases: 8. Germline lookup yields CDR1 MNHEY and CDR2 SMNVEV (reference sequence). This CDR3 comprises 13 residues. The chain's CDR3 is CASSRQGETKLFF. CDR3 DNA: TGTGCCAGCAGCAGACAGGGAGAGACAAAACTGTTTTTT.

This clone was seen just once. CDR3 sequence: CARSFPTRSGCAEQYF. DNA of the CDR3: TGTGCCAGAAGCTTCCCCACGAGGTCAGGGTGTGCCGAGCAGTACTTC. The V gene is TRBV5-3, the J gene TRBJ2-7; tentatively, D is TRBD1 (5 bases). TRBV5-3 is identified as an open reading frame with a role that is uncertain. This CDR3 spans 16 amino acids. V lost 2 bases and J 6 bases, leaving 21 bases between the germline ends.

V is TRBV7-2 and J is TRBJ2-7; no clear D gene. CDR3 length: 15 amino acids. CDR1 is SGHTA, CDR2 FQGNSA, per germline. The V and J ends lost 5 bases and 1 base respectively, with 15 bases between them. As DNA, the CDR3 is TGTGCCAGCAGCCTGGGTATCGCTAGGTCCTACGAGCAGTACTTC. This sequence encodes CASSLGIARSYEQYF.